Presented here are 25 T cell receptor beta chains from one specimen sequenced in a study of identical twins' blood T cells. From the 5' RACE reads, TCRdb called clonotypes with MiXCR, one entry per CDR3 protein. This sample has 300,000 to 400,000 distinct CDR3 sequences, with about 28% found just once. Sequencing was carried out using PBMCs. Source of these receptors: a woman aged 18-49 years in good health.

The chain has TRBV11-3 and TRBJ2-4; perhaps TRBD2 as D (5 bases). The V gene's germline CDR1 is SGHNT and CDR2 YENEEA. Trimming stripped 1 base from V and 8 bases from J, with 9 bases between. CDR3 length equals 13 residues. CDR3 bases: TGTGCCAGCAGCTTAGTCGGGGTGGACATTCAGTACTTC. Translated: CASSLVGVDIQYF.

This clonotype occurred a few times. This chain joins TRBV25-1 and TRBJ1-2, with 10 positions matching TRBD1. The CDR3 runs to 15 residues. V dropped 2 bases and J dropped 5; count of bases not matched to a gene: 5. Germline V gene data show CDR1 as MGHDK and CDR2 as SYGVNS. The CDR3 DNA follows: TGTGCCAGCAGTGAAGGGCTGGACAGGGGGTATGGCTACACCTTC. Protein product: CASSEGLDRGYGYTF.

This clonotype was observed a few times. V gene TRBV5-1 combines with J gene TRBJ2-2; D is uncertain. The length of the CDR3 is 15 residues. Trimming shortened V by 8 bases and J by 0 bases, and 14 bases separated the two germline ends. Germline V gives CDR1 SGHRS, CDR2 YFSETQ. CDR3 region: CASKQFTANTGELFF. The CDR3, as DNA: TGCGCCAGTAAACAGTTTACAGCGAACACCGGGGAGCTGTTTTTT.

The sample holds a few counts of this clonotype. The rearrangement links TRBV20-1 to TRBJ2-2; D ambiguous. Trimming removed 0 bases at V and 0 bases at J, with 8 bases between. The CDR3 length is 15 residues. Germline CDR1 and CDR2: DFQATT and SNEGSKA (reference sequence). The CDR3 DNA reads TGCAGTGCTAGAGATCTTACTTCGAACACCGGGGAGCTGTTTTTT. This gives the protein CSARDLTSNTGELFF.

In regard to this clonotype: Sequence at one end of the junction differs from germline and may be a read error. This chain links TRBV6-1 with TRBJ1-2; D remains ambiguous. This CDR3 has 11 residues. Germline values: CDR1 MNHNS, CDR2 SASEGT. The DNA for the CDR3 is TGTCAGACGGTGGGGTTGTTTGGCCACACCTTC. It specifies CQTVGLFGHTF.

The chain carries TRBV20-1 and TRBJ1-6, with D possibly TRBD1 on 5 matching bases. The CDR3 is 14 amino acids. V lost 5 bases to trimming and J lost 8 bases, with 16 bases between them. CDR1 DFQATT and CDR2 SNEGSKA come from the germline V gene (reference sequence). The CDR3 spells CSASLGPPDSPLHF. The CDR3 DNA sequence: TGCAGTGCTTCTCTGGGGCCTCCGGATTCACCCCTCCACTTT.

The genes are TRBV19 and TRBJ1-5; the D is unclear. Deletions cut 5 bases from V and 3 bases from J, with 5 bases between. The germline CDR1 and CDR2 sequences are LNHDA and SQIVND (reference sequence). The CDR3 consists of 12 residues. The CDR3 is CASSDHNQPQHF. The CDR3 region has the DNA TGTGCCAGTAGTGACCACAATCAGCCCCAGCATTTT.

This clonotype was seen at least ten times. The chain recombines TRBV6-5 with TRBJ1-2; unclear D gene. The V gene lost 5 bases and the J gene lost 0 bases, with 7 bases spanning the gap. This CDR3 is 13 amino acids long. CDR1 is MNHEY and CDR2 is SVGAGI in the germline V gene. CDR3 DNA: TGTGCCAGCAGTGGCGGATCTAACTATGGCTACACCTTC. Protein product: CASSGGSNYGYTF.

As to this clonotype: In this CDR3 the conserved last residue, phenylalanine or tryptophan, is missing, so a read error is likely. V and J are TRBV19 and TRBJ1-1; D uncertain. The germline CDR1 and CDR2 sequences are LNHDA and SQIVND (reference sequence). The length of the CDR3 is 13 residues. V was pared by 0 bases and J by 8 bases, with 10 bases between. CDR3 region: CASSIEGWKEAFC. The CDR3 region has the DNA TGTGCCAGTAGTATAGAGGGGTGGAAAGAAGCTTTCTGT.

The CDR3 DNA sequence: TGTGCCAGCAGGTATACTAGCGGGACCTCGAGCTCCTACAATGAGCAGTTCTTC. It translates to CASRYTSGTSSSYNEQFF. The chain employs TRBV9 and TRBJ2-1, with TRBD2 matching 10 bases. The CDR3 length is 18 residues. Germline trimming cut 5 bases from V and 0 bases from J; bases unmatched to any gene: 11. The germline gives CDR1 SGDLS, CDR2 YYNGEE.

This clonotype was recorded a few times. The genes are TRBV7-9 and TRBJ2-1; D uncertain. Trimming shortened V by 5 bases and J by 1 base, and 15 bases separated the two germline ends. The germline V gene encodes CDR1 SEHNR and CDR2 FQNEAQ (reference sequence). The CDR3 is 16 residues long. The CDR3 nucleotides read TGTGCCAGCAGCCCGATTACTCCCGAATCCTACAATGAGCAGTTCTTC. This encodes CASSPITPESYNEQFF.

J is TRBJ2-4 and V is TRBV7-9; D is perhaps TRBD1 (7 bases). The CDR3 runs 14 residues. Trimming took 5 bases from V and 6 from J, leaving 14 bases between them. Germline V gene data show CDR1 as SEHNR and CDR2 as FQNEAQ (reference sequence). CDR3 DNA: TGTGCCAGCAGCCTTACCCAGGGGGGAAACATTCAGTACTTC. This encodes CASSLTQGGNIQYF.

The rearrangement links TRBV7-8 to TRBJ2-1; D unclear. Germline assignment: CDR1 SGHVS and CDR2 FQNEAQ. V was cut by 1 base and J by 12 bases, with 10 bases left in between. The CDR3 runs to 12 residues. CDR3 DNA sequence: TGTGCCAGCAGCTTAGGTTCGGCTTGGCAGTTCTTC. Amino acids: CASSLGSAWQFF.

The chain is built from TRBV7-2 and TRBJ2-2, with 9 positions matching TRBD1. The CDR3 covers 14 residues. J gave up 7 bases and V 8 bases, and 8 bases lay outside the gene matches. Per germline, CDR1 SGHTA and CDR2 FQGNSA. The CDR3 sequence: CASGVQGANGELFF. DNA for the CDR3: TGTGCCAGCGGCGTACAGGGGGCGAACGGGGAGCTGTTTTTT. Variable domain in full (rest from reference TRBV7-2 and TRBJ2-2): GAGVSQSPSNKVTEKGKDVELRCDPISGHTALYWYRQSLGQGLEFLIYFQGNSAPDKSGLPSDRFSAERTGGSVSTLTIQRTQQEDSAVYLCASGVQGANGELFFGEGSRLTVL.

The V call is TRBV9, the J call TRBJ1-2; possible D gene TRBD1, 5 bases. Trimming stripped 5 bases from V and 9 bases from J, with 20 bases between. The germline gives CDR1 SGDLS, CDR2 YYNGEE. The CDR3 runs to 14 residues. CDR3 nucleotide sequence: TGTGCCAGCAGTACTTGGGGGGAGGGGTCTCGCTACACCTTC. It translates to CASSTWGEGSRYTF.

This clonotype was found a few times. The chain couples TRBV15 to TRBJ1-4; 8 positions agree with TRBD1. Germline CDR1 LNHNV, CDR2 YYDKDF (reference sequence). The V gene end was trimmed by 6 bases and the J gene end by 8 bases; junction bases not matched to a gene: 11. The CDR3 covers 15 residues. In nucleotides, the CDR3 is TGTGCCACCAGTTCCACCGGACAGGGCCGAGAAAAACTGTTTTTT. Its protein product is CATSSTGQGREKLFF.

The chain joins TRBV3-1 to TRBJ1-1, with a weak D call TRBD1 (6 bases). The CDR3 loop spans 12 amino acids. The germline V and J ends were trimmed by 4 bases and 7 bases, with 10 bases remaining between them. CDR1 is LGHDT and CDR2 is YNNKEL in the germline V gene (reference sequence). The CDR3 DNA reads TGTGCCAGCAGCCTACAGGGTTATGAAGCTTTCTTT. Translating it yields CASSLQGYEAFF.

CDR3 in amino acids: CSARDARVSYEQYF. CDR3 in DNA: TGCAGTGCTAGGGATGCGCGGGTTAGCTACGAGCAGTACTTC. The chain recombines TRBV20-1 with TRBJ2-7, with D tentatively TRBD2 (5 bases). V lost 3 bases and J lost 3, with 15 bases in between. Germline loops: CDR1 DFQATT, CDR2 SNEGSKA (reference sequence). The CDR3 spans 14 residues.

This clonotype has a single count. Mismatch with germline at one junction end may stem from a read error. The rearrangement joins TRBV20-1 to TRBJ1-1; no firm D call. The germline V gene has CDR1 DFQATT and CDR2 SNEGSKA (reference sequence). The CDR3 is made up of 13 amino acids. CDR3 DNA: TGCGGTGCTAGAGATCTGGGTAGGACTGAAGCTTTCTTT. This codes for CGARDLGRTEAFF.

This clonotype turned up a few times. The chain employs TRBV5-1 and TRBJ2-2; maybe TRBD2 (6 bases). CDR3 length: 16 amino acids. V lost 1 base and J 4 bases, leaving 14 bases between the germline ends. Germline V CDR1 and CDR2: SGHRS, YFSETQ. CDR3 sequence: CASSLLTGTGTGELFF. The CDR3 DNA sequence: TGCGCCAGCAGCTTGCTTACGGGGACTGGCACCGGGGAGCTGTTTTTT.

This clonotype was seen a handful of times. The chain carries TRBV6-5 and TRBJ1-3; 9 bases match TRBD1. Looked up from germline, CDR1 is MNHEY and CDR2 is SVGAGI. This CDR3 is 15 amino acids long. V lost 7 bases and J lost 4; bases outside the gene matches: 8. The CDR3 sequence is CASKEGTGFGNTIYF. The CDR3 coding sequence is TGTGCCAGCAAAGAGGGGACAGGGTTCGGAAACACCATATATTTT.

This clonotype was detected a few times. The CDR3 DNA sequence: TGCAGCGTTGAAGATTGGCCCTTCGGGACGAGTTTCAATCAGCCCCAGCATTTT. Translated, it gives CSVEDWPFGTSFNQPQHF. The rearrangement links TRBV29-1 to TRBJ1-5; D is possibly TRBD1 (5 bases). Germline CDR1 SQVTM, CDR2 ANQGSEA. The CDR3 length is 18 residues. Trimming pared 0 bases from V and 3 bases from J, leaving 21 bases between.

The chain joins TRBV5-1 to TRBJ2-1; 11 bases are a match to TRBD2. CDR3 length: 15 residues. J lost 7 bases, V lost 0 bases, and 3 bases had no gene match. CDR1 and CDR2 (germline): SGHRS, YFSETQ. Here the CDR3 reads CASSLATSGSNEQFF. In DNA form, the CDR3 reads TGCGCCAGCAGCTTGGCTACTAGCGGGAGTAATGAGCAGTTCTTC. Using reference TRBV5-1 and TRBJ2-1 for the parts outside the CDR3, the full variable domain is KAGVTQTPRYLIKTRGQQVTLSCSPISGHRSVSWYQQTPGQGLQFLFEYFSETQRNKGNFPGRFSGRQFSNSRSEMNVSTLELGDSALYLCASSLATSGSNEQFFGPGTRLTVL.

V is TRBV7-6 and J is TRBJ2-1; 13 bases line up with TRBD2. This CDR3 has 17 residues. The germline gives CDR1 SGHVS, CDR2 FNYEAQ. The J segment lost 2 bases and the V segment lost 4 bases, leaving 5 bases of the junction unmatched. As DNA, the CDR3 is TGTGCCAGCAGCTCAGGGACTAGCGGGAATCCCTACAATGAGCAGTTCTTC. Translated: CASSSGTSGNPYNEQFF.

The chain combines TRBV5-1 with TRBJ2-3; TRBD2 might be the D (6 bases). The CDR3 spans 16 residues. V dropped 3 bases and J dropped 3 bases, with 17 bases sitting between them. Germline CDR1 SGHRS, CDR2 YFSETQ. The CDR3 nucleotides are TGCGCCAGCAGCTCTATCCGGGACTGGAAGACAGATACGCAGTATTTT. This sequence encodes CASSSIRDWKTDTQYF.